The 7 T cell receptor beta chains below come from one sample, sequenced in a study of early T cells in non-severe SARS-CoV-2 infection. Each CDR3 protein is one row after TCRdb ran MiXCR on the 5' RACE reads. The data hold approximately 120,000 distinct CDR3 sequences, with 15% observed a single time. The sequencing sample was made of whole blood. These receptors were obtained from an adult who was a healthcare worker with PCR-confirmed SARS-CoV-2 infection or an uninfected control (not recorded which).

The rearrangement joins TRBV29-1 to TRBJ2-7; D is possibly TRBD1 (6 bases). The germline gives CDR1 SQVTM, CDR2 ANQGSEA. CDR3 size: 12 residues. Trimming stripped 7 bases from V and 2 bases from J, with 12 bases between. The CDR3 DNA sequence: TGCAGCGCGAGACAGGACCCCTACGAGCAGTACTTC. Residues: CSARQDPYEQYF.

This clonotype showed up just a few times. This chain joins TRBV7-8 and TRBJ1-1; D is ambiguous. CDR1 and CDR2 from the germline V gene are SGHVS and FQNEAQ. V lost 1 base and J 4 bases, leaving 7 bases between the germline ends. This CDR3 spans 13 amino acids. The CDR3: CASSLGPATEAFF. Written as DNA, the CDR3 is TGTGCCAGCAGCTTAGGCCCGGCCACTGAAGCTTTCTTT.

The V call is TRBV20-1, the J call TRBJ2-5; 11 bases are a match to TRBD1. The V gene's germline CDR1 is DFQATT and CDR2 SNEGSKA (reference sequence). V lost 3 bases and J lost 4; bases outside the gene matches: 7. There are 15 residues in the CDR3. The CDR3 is CSARGTDRGLETQYF. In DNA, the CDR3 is TGCAGTGCTAGGGGAACGGACAGGGGGCTAGAGACCCAGTACTTC.

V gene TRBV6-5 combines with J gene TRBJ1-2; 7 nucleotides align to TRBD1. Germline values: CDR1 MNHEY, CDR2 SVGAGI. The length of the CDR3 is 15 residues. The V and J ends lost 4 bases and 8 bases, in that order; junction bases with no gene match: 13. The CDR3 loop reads CASSSSRTGLGGYTF. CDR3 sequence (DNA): TGTGCCAGCAGTTCTTCCCGGACAGGTTTAGGCGGCTACACCTTC.

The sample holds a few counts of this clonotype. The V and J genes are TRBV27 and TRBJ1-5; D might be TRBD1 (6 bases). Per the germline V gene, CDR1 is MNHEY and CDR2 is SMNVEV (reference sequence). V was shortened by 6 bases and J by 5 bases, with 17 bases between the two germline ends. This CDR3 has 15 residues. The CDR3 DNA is TGTGCCAGCAGCCTGATAGGGGGAGGGCATCAGCCCCAGCATTTT. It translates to CASSLIGGGHQPQHF.

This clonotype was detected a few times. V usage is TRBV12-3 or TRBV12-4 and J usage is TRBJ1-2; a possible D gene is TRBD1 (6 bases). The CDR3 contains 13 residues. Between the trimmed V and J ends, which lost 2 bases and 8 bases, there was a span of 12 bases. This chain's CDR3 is CASSLSPGGGYTF. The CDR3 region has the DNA TGTGCCAGCAGTTTAAGTCCCGGGGGCGGCTACACCTTC.

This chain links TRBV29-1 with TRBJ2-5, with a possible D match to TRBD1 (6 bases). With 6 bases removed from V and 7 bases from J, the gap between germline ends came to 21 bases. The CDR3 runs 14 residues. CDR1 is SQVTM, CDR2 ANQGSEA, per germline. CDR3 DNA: TGCAGCGTGGCCGGGACATCGAGTCTCGGGACCCAGTACTTC. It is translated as CSVAGTSSLGTQYF. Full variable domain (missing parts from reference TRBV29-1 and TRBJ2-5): SAVISQKPSRDICQRGTSLTIQCQVDSQVTMMFWYRQQPGQSLTLIATANQGSEATYESGFVIDKFPISRPNLTFSTLTVSNMSPEDSSIYLCSVAGTSSLGTQYFGPGTRLLVL.